This TCR beta chain emerged from a study of metastatic and nonmetastatic thyroid tumors. Turning to the study itself: Across peripheral blood and tumor or nodule tissue samples taken from malignant and benign thyroid patients, the repertoires were compared with one another. The study's findings and limits: Compared with benign nodules, malignant thyroid tumors were reported to have significantly higher TCR beta diversity in both blood and tumor.

This clone occurred many times. The antigen is not known. There were no patients who had received any treatment before thyroid surgery. The CDR3 covers 15 residues. V was pared by 2 bases and J by 3 bases, with 11 bases between. Germline CDR1 is SGHTA and CDR2 is FQGNSA. Study processing details: It was from CDR3 differences across clinicopathological groups that a distant-metastasis classifier for papillary thyroid cancer was built. TCRdb reprocessed the PCR reads using MiXCR. The V and J calls shown here were made by TCRdb, not taken from the authors' results. The table shows some 69,000 clones, with 12% to 15% occurring only once.

The J gene is TRBJ1-5, the V gene TRBV7-2, with a weak D call TRBD1 (5 bases). The material sequenced was blood. The receptor was derived from a male donor with papillary thyroid cancer or a benign thyroid nodule (not recorded which). Some clones in this sample may be carry-over from other donors' samples. The CDR3 region has the DNA TGTGCCAGCAGCTTATCCGGGACTAACAATCAGCCCCAGCATTTT. As protein: CASSLSGTNNQPQHF.